In its sample, the clone carrying this T cell receptor beta chain was seen many times. Its antigen is still unknown. This specimen belongs to a study of T cell repertoires in cytomegalovirus infection. Study information: It was recently identified HLA-C-restricted and well-studied HLA-B-restricted CMV epitopes that the study used. Both a matching HLA type and CMV infection were indicated by public TCR beta signatures.

TCRdb itself ran the reads through MiXCR, one entry per CDR3 protein. The data contain about 360,000 distinct CDR3 sequences, approximately 30% of them singletons. The germline CDR1 and CDR2 sequences are MNHEY and SMNVEV (reference sequence). This CDR3 has 15 residues. J was trimmed by 6 bases and V by 1 base; bases with no gene match: 8. Study-level results: Carriers of CMV plus the relevant HLA were identified by cumulative public TCR beta family frequency. The ex vivo response was dominated by HLA-C-restricted CMV-specific TCR beta clonotypes.

This chain connects TRBV27 to TRBJ2-7; 8 bases map to TRBD1. The sequence was collected from a human donor in good health (CMV status not recorded). Some clones in this sample may be carry-over from other donors' samples. This sample comprised cultured PBMCs, obtained from culture after CMV antigen stimulation. CDR3 DNA: TGTGCCAGCAGTTTATTCGTGACAGGGGCTGTCGAGCAGTACTTC. This codes for CASSLFVTGAVEQYF.